One sample yielded the 8 T cell receptor beta chains listed below, sequenced in a study of shared clonotypes between healthy human individuals. The assay was immunoSEQ multiplex PCR, and TCRdb's table has in-frame clones only and misses some. This sample has hundreds of thousands of clones, with about 90% found just once. The naive CD8 subset, CD45RO-negative cells positively selected for CCR7, excluded terminally differentiated effector memory CD45RA+ cells. The sequenced material came from naive CD8+ T cells sorted from blood. The receptors shown here come from a man younger than 40 in good health.

The genes are TRBV18 and TRBJ2-7; D might be TRBD2 (6 bases). CDR1 is KGHSH and CDR2 is LQKENI in the germline V gene. Trimming removed 3 bases from V and 7 bases from J, with 19 bases in between. This CDR3 has 15 amino acids. The DNA for the CDR3 is TGTGCCAGCTCACCGAAGGCTAGCGAAAGACGGGAGCAGTACTTC. It yields the protein CASSPKASERREQYF.

The rearrangement joins TRBV29-1 to TRBJ2-7; TRBD2 is a possible D gene (5 bases). The CDR3 length is 13 residues. The ends were cut back, 5 bases at V and 0 bases at J, with 11 bases in the middle. Germline V gene lookup returns CDR1 SQVTM and CDR2 ANQGSEA. In DNA form, the CDR3 reads TGCAGCGTTACTAGTTCGTCCTCCTACGAGCAGTACTTC. Its translation is CSVTSSSSYEQYF.

V is TRBV2 and J is TRBJ1-5; 9 bases line up with TRBD1. Germline-derived CDR1 and CDR2 are SNHLY and FYNNEI. After removal of 6 bases from V and 7 bases from J, the junction contained 13 bases not matched to a gene. This CDR3 is built from 16 residues. The CDR3 sequence is CASRRESDRGAQPQHF. The CDR3 DNA reads as TGTGCCAGCAGGAGGGAATCGGACAGGGGAGCGCAGCCCCAGCATTTT.

Comments on this clone: Other nucleotide sequences in the sample specify the same CDR3. This rearrangement joins TRBV7-9 to TRBJ1-3; D unclear. CDR1 and CDR2 from the germline V gene are SEHNR and FQNEAQ (reference sequence). Trimming stripped 1 base from V and 5 bases from J, with 0 bases between. The CDR3 loop spans 11 amino acids. CDR3 sequence: CASSLGNTIYF. CDR3 nucleotide sequence: TGTGCCAGCAGCTTAGGAAACACCATATATTTT.

The chain couples TRBV10-1 to TRBJ2-7, with D unresolved. The CDR3 totals 14 residues. Per the germline V gene, CDR1 is WNHNN and CDR2 is SYGVQD (reference sequence). V was clipped by 4 bases and J by 4 bases, with 14 bases between them. This CDR3 reads CASSASGLGYEQYF. Here the CDR3 DNA reads TGCGCCAGCAGTGCTTCAGGTCTAGGGTACGAGCAGTACTTC.

The chain uses TRBV19 and TRBJ2-2, with 10 bases aligning to TRBD2. This CDR3 is 19 amino acids long. V lost 2 bases, J lost 4 bases, and 13 bases stayed unmatched. The germline gives CDR1 LNHDA, CDR2 SQIVND (reference sequence). The CDR3 nucleotides read TGTGCCAGTAGTATAATTGAGGAGCGGACTAGCGGAGGCACCGGGGAGCTGTTTTTT. It translates to CASSIIEERTSGGTGELFF.

The J gene is TRBJ2-2, the V gene TRBV5-4, with D perhaps TRBD1 (7 bases). Looked up from germline, CDR1 is SGHNT and CDR2 is YYREEE (reference sequence). The CDR3 sequence is 16 residues long. Trimming cost V 5 bases and J 4 bases, with 18 bases left between them. CDR3 residues: CASSLLTGEVTGELFF. Written as DNA, the CDR3 is TGTGCCAGCAGTCTCCTTACAGGGGAGGTCACCGGGGAGCTGTTTTTT.

This chain links TRBV6-5 with TRBJ2-1, with 8 bases identical to TRBD2. Germline CDR1 reads MNHEY; CDR2 reads SVGAGI. Unmatched junction bases numbered 5, after V lost 7 bases and J lost 6 bases. The CDR3 consists of 13 residues. The CDR3: CASTSGSFNEQFF. The DNA for the CDR3 is TGTGCCAGCACGAGCGGGAGCTTCAATGAGCAGTTCTTC.